This T cell receptor (beta chain) was retrieved from a study of T-cell reconstitution after alpha-beta-depleted transplantation in children. This CDR3 is 15 amino acids long. Germline CDR1 reads SGHRS; CDR2 reads YFSETQ. V was clipped by 0 bases and J by 3 bases; unmatched bases: 5. Unique molecular identifiers were built into the TCRbeta library. One entry per CDR3 protein results from TCRdb running MiXCR on the PCR reads. The top ten clones hold roughly 5.1% of a sample with around 240,000 distinct CDR3 sequences, 9.7% of them seen once. This clonotype was counted at least ten times. This chain connects TRBV5-1 to TRBJ2-7, with 8 positions matching TRBD1. The sequenced sample was PBMCs from the stem cell graft donor, obtained from the stem cell graft. The receptor was derived from a human donor who donated a stem cell graft to a child with SCID. CDR3 bases: TGCGCCAGCAGCTTGGTGGGGACAGGCAACTACGAGCAGTACTTC. As protein: CASSLVGTGNYEQYF.